This T cell receptor (beta chain) comes out of a study of identical twins. Remarks on this clonotype: Its antigen remains unidentified.

The CDR3 is 12 amino acids. Germline V gene data show CDR1 as DFQATT and CDR2 as SNEGSKA (reference sequence). V was cut by 2 bases and J by 5 bases, with 9 bases left in between. TCRdb reprocessed the 5' RACE reads via MiXCR and lists one record per CDR3 protein. This repertoire shows hundreds of thousands of distinct CDR3 sequences, around a tenth found once; its top ten account for 5% to 6%. Study-wide results and caveats: Zero-insertion analyses might be partly confounded by invariant T cells like MAIT and iNKT. With beta out-of-frame sequences, excess sharing by twins was weaker. Out-of-frame alpha sequences common to twins were enriched for low generation probability. Fewer insertions were carried by abundant cord blood beta clonotypes, but none was seen in memory repertoires.

The sequenced sample was memory (CD45RO+) T cells sorted from blood. The V and J genes are TRBV20-1 and TRBJ1-2; no firm D call. The sequence was obtained from a woman younger than 35 in good health. The CDR3 region has the DNA TGCAGTGCTAGAAATGGCTTATATGGCTACACCTTC. This sequence encodes CSARNGLYGYTF.